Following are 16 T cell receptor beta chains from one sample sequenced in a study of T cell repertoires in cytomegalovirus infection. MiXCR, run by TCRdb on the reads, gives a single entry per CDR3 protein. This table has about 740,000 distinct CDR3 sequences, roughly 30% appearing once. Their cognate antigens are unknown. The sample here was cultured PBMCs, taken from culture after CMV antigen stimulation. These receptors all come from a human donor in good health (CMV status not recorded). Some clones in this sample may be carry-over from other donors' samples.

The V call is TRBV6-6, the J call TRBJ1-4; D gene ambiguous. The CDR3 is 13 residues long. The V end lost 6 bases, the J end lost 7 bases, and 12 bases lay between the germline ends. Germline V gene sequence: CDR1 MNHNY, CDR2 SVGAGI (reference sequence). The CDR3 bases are TGTGCCAGCAGGAGAGAGAGGGTTGAAAAACTGTTTTTT. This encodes CASRRERVEKLFF.

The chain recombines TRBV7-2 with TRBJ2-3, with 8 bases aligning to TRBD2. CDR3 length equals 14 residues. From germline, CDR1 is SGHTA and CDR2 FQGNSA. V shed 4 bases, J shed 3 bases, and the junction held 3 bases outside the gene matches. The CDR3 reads CASSYGGVTDTQYF. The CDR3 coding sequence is TGTGCCAGCAGCTACGGGGGGGTGACAGATACGCAGTATTTT.

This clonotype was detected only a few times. CDR3: CASSLVTFTQYF. The CDR3 DNA reads as TGTGCCAGCAGCTTAGTTACCTTTACCCAGTACTTC. The chain has TRBV7-2 and TRBJ2-5; D uncertain. Looked up from germline, CDR1 is SGHTA and CDR2 is FQGNSA. CDR3 length equals 12 residues. The V gene lost 1 base and the J gene lost 8 bases, with 8 bases spanning the gap.

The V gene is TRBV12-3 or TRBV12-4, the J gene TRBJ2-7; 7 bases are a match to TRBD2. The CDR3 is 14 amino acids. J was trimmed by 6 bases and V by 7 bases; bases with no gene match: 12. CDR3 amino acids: CASTRGQSGGEQYF. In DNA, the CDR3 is TGTGCCAGCACTCGAGGGCAGTCGGGAGGCGAGCAGTACTTC.

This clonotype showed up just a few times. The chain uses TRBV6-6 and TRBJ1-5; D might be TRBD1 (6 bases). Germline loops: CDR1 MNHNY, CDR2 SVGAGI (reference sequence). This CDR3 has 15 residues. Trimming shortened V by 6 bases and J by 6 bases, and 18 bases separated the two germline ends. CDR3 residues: CASSRDTPRSQPQHF. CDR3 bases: TGTGCCAGCAGCCGGGACACCCCAAGGAGTCAGCCCCAGCATTTT.

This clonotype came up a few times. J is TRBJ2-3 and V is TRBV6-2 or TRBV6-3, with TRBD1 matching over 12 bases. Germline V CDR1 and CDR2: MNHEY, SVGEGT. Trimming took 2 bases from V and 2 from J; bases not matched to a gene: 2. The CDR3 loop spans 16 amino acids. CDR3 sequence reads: CASSYGTGGFTDTQYF. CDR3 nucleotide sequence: TGTGCCAGCAGTTACGGGACAGGGGGCTTCACAGATACGCAGTATTTT.

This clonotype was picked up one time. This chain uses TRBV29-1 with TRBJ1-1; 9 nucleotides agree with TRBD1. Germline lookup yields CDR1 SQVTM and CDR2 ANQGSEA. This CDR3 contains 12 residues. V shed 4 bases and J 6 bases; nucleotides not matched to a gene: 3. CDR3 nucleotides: TGCAGCGTTGGGGACAGGGTCGCTGAAGCTTTCTTT. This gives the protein CSVGDRVAEAFF. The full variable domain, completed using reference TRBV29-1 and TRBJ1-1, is SAVISQKPSRDICQRGTSLTIQCQVDSQVTMMFWYRQQPGQSLTLIATANQGSEATYESGFVIDKFPISRPNLTFSTLTVSNMSPEDSSIYLCSVGDRVAEAFFGQGTRLTVV.

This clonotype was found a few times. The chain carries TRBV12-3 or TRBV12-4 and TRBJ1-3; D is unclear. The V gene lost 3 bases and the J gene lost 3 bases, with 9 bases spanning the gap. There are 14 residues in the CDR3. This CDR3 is CASSFVHGGNTIYF. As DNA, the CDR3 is TGTGCCAGCAGTTTTGTGCACGGTGGAAACACCATATATTTT.

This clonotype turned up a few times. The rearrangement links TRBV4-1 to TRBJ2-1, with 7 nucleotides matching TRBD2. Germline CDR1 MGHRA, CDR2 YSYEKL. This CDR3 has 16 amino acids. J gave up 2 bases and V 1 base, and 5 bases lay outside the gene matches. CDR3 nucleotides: TGCGCCAGCAGCCAAGCCACTAGCGCCGCCTACAATGAGCAGTTCTTC. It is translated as CASSQATSAAYNEQFF.

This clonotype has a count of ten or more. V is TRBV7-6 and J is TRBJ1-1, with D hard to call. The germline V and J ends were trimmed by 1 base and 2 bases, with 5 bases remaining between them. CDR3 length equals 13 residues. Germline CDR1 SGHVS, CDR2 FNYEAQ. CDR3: CASSLEANTEAFF. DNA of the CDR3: TGTGCCAGCAGCTTAGAGGCTAACACTGAAGCTTTCTTT.

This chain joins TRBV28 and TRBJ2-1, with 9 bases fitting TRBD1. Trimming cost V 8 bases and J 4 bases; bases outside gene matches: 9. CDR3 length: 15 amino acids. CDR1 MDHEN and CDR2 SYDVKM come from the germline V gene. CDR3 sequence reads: CASFGGTGTYNEQFF. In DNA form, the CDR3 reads TGTGCCAGCTTTGGAGGGACAGGGACTTACAATGAGCAGTTCTTC.

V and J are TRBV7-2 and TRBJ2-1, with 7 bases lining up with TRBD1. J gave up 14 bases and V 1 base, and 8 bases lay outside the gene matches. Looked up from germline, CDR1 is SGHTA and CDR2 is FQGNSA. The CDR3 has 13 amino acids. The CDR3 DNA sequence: TGTGCCAGCAGCTTAGTCACAGGGGAAATGAAGTTCTTC. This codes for CASSLVTGEMKFF.

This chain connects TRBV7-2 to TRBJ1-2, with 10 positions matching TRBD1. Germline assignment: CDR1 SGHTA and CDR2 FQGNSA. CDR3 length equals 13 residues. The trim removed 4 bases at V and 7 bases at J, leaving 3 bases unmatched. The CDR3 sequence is CASSYGTGVGYTF. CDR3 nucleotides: TGTGCCAGCAGCTACGGGACAGGGGTTGGCTACACCTTC.

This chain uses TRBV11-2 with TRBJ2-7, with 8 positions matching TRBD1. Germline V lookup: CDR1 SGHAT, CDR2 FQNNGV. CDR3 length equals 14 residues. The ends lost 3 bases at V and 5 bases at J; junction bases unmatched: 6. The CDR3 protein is CASSLSRGLDEQYF. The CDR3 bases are TGTGCCAGCAGCTTGTCCAGGGGGCTCGACGAGCAGTACTTC. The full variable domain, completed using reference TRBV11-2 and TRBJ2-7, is EAGVAQSPRYKIIEKRQSVAFWCNPISGHATLYWYQQILGQGPKLLIQFQNNGVVDDSQLPKDRFSAERLKGVDSTLKIQPAKLEDSAVYLCASSLSRGLDEQYFGPGTRLTVT.

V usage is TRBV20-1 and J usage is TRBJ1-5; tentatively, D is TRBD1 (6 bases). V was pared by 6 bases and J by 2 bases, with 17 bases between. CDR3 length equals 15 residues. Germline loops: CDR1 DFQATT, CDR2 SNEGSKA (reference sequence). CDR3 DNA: TGCAGTGCCACAGGGACGCCGGTGGGCAATCAGCCCCAGCATTTT. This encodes CSATGTPVGNQPQHF.

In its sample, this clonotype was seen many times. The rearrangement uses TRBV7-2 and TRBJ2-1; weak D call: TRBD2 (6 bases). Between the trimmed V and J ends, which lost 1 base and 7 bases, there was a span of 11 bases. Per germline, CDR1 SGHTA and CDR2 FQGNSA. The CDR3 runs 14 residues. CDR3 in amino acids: CASSLVGTSNEQFF. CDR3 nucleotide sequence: TGTGCCAGCAGCTTAGTAGGGACTTCGAATGAGCAGTTCTTC.